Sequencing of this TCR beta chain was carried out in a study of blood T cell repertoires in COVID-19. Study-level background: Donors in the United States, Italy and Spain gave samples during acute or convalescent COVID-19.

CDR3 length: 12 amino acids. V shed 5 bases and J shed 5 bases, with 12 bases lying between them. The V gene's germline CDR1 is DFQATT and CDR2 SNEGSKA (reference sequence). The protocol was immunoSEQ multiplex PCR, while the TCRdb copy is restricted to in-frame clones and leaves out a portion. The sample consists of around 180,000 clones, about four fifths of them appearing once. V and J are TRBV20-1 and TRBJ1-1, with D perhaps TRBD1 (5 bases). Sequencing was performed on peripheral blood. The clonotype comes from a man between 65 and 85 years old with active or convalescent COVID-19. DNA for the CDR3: TGCAGTGCTGGTGGGGGAGCGACTGAAGCTTTCTTT. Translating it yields CSAGGGATEAFF.